The entry below gives a single T cell receptor beta chain sequence along with its context. The antigen is unknown. This entry belongs to a study of CD8+ T cells in alopecia areata. For the study at large: Tofacitinib therapy took 6 to 18 months; 6 months off drug came after.

Findings and limits, study-wide: Sequenced scalp T cells also include alphabeta T cells resident in normal skin. Whereas mice showed it more clearly, TCR sharing across patients was murkier, possibly because of HLA. The study found tofacitinib significantly decreased scalp clonality and expanded CD8+ clones among the top 100.

Documented treatment: oral pan-JAK inhibitor, 5-10 mg twice daily. RNA, once extracted, was reverse transcribed into cDNA for use as the sequencing template. Sequencing used immunoSEQ multiplex PCR; TCRdb keeps in-frame clones, though not all of them. The sample holds about 120,000 clones, about 50% seen once. Germline CDR1 SGHDN, CDR2 FVKESK. Trimming removed 4 bases at V and 7 bases at J, with 8 bases between. The CDR3 loop spans 12 amino acids. Sequencing was performed on CD4+ T cells sorted from blood, taken at week 4, from a patient treated with tofacitinib. The chain joins TRBV14 to TRBJ2-1; D ambiguous. The source is a human donor with alopecia areata. This CDR3 reads CASSRTRNEQFF. The CDR3 nucleotides are TGTGCCAGCAGCCGGACGAGAAATGAGCAGTTCTTC.